This passage covers 2 T cell receptor beta chains from one sample sequenced in a study of cytomegalovirus exposure and HLA in healthy donors. A multiplex PCR was run with 60 Vbeta primers and 13 Jbeta primers. Repertoires were generated with immunoSEQ multiplex PCR, while TCRdb's copy carries only in-frame clones and drops some. The sample totals 77,000 or so clones. The specimen sequenced was PBMCs. These receptors came from a man aged 30 to 45 in good health and CMV-seronegative.

The chain links TRBV25-1 to TRBJ2-7; D not certain. V was shortened by 2 bases and J by 2 bases, with 13 bases between the two germline ends. The germline V gene encodes CDR1 MGHDK and CDR2 SYGVNS. The CDR3 runs to 15 residues. The CDR3: CASSEEISLPYEQYF. CDR3 DNA sequence: TGTGCCAGCAGTGAAGAGATTTCCCTCCCCTACGAGCAGTACTTC.

This chain links TRBV7-6 with TRBJ1-5, with unresolved D. Germline-derived CDR1 and CDR2 are SGHVS and FNYEAQ. V dropped 3 bases and J dropped 4 bases, with 10 bases sitting between them. The CDR3 totals 14 residues. CDR3 in amino acids: CASSFSGSNQPQHF. CDR3 coding DNA: TGTGCCAGCAGCTTTTCGGGGTCAAATCAGCCCCAGCATTTT. Supplemented by reference TRBV7-6 and TRBJ1-5, the full variable domain reads GAGVSQSPRYKVTKRGQDVALRCDPISGHVSLYWYRQALGQGPEFLTYFNYEAQQDKSGLPNDRFSAERPEGSISTLTIQRTEQRDSAMYRCASSFSGSNQPQHFGDGTRLSIL.